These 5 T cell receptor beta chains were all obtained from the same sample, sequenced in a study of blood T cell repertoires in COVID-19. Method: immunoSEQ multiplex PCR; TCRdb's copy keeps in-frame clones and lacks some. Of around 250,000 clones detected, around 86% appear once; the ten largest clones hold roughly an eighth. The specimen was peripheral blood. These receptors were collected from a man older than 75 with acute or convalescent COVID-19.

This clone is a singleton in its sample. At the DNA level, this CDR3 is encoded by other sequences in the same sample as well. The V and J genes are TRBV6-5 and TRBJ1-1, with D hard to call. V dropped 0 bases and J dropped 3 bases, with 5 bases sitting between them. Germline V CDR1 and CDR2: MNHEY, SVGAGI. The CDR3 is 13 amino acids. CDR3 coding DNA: TGTGCCAGCAGTTACTCACGGGACACTGAAGCTTTCTTT. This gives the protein CASSYSRDTEAFF.

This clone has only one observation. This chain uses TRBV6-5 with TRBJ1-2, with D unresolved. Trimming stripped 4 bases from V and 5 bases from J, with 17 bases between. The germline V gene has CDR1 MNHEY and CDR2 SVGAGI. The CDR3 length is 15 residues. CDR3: CASSSGPVESYGYTF. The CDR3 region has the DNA TGTGCCAGCAGTTCAGGCCCCGTAGAATCGTATGGCTACACCTTC.

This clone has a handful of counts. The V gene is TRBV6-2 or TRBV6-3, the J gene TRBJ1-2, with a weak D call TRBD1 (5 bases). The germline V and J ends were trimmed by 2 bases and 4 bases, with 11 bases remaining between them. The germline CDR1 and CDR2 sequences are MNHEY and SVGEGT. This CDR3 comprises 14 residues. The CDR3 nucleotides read TGTGCCAGCAGTTACCAGGGAACGATCTATGGCTACACCTTC. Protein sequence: CASSYQGTIYGYTF.

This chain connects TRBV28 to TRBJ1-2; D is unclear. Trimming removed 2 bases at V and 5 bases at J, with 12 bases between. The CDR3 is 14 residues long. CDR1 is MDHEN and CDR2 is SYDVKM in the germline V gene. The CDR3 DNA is TGTGCCAGCAGTTTAGGAGGGATTTTGTATGGCTACACCTTC. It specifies CASSLGGILYGYTF.

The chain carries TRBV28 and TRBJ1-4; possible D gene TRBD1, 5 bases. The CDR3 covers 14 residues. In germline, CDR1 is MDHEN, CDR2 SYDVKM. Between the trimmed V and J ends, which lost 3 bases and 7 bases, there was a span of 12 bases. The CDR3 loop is CASSLGGSVEKLFF. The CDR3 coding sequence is TGTGCCAGCAGTTTGGGGGGTAGTGTTGAAAAACTGTTTTTT.